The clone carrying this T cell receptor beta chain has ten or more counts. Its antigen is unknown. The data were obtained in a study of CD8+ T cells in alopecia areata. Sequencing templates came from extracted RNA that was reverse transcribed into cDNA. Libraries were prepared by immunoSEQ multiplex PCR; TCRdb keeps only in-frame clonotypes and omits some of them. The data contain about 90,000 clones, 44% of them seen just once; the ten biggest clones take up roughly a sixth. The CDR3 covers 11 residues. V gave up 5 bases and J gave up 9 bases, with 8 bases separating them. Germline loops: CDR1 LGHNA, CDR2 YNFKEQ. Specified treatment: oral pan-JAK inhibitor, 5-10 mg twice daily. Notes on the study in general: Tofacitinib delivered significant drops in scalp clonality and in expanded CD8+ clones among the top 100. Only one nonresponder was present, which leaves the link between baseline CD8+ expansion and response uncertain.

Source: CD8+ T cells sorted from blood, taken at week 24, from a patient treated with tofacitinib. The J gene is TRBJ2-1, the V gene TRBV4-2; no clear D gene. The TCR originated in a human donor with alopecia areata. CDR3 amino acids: CASSSMSEQFF. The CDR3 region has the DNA TGTGCCAGCAGCTCAATGAGTGAGCAGTTCTTC.